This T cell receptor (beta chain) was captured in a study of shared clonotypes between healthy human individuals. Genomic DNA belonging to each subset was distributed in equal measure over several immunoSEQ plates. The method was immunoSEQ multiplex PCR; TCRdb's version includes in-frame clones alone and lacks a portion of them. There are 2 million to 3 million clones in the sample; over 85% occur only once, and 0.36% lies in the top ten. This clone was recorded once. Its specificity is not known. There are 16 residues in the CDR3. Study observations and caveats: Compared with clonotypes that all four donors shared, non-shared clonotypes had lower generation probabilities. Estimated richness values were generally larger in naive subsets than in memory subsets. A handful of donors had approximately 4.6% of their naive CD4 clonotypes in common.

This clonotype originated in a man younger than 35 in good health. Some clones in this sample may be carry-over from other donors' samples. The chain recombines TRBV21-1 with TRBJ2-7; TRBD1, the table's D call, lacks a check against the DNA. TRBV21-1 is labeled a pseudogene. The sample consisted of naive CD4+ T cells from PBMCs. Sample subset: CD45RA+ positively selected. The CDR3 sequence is CASSKIGQGSPYEQYF. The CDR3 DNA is TGTGCCAGCAGCAAAATTGGACAGGGTTCGCCCTACGAGCAGTACTTC.